The rows below give T cell receptor beta chains drawn from one sample of a study of patients and donors after allogeneic stem cell transplantation. TCRdb re-called the RT-PCR reads through MiXCR, storing one row per CDR3 protein. Here the sample spans approximately 170,000 distinct CDR3 sequences, about 24% being singletons. The sample taken for sequencing was blood, either unsorted or a sorted T cell fraction (not recorded which). These receptor sequences come from a human donor who was either an allogeneic HSCT recipient or a stem cell or donor lymphocyte infusion donor (not recorded which). It is not recorded whose cells these are; they may come from a transplant donor. Both conserved end residues are part of each CDR3. A D gene is named only where the DNA matches it firmly. A clone size is listed for some rows: how often the clone was seen (once, few, many), or a class if it is expanded.

v_gene	abundance	d_gene	j_gene	CDR3aa	CDR3nt
TRBV27	-	TRBD1	TRBJ2-7	CASKAAGQGPPRRSYEQYF	TGTGCCAGCAAAGCGGCGGGACAGGGGCCCCCCCGCCGCTCCTACGAGCAGTACTTC
TRBV20-1	few	TRBD2	TRBJ2-1	CSAPPGRSGSSYNEQFF	TGCAGTGCTCCCCCCGGGAGAAGCGGGAGCTCCTACAATGAGCAGTTCTTC
TRBV3-1	-	-	TRBJ1-2	CASSQDLRTAYGYTF	TGTGCCAGCAGCCAAGATTTAAGGACCGCTTATGGCTACACCTTC
TRBV6-6	few	-	TRBJ2-5	CASSYVGQETQYF	TGTGCCAGCAGTTACGTAGGGCAAGAGACCCAGTACTTC
TRBV7-8	-	TRBD2	TRBJ2-2	CASSRRGGTNTGELFF	TGTGCCAGCAGCCGACGGGGGGGAACCAACACCGGGGAGCTGTTTTTT
TRBV12-3/TRBV12-4	few	-	TRBJ1-4	CASDPGGSLNEKLFF	TGTGCCAGCGACCCCGGGGGCTCGCTTAATGAAAAACTGTTTTTT
TRBV19	few	-	TRBJ1-6	CASGRGSYNSPLHF	TGTGCCAGTGGCAGGGGCTCCTATAATTCACCCCTCCACTTT
TRBV5-6	-	-	TRBJ2-3	CASSFTGTDTQYF	TGTGCCAGCAGCTTTACGGGCACAGATACGCAGTATTTT
TRBV20-1	-	-	TRBJ2-3	CSAQDGDTQYF	TGCAGTGCTCAAGATGGGGATACGCAGTATTTT
TRBV18	-	TRBD1	TRBJ1-4	CASSRTGANEKLFF	TGTGCCAGCTCTCGGACAGGGGCTAATGAAAAACTGTTTTTT
TRBV13	-	-	TRBJ1-1	CASSKGRPNTEAFF	TGTGCCAGCAGCAAGGGACGGCCGAACACTGAAGCTTTCTTT
TRBV5-1	many	-	TRBJ1-5	CASSFTGATDQPQHF	TGCGCCAGCAGCTTTACGGGGGCTACCGATCAGCCCCAGCATTTT
TRBV12-3/TRBV12-4	few	-	TRBJ2-1	CASSRAGYNEQFF	TGTGCCAGCAGCCGCGCGGGTTACAATGAGCAGTTCTTC
TRBV20-1	-	-	TRBJ2-2	CSARGGNTGELFF	TGCAGTGCTAGAGGGGGGAACACCGGGGAGCTGTTTTTT
TRBV5-6	-	-	TRBJ2-5	CASSPGLQQETQYF	TGTGCCAGCAGCCCGGGACTCCAACAAGAGACCCAGTACTTC